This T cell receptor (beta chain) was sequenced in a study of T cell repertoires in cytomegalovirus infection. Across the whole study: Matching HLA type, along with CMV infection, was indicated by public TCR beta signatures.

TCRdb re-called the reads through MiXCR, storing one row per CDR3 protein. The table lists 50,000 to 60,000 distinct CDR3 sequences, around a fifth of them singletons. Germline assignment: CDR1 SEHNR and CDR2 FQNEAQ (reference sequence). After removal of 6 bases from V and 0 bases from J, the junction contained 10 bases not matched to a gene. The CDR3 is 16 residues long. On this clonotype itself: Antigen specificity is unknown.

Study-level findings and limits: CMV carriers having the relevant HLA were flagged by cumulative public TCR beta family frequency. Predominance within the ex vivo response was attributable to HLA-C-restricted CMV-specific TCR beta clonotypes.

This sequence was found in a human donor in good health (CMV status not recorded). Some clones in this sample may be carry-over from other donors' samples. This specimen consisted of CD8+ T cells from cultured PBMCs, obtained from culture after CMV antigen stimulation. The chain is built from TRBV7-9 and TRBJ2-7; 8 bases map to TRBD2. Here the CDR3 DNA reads TGTGCCAGCAGTCCCACGGGACTAGAGAGCTCCTACGAGCAGTACTTC. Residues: CASSPTGLESSYEQYF. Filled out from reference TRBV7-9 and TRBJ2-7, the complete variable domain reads DTGVSQNPRHKITKRGQNVTFRCDPISEHNRLYWYRQTLGQGPEFLTYFQNEAQLEKSRLLSDRFSAERPKGSFSTLEIQRTEQGDSAMYLCASSPTGLESSYEQYFGPGTRLTVT.